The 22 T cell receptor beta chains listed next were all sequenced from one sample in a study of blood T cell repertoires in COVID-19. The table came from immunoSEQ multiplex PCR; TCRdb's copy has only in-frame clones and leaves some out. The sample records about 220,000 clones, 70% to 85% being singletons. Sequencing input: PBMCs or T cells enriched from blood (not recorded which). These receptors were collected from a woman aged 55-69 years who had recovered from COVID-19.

The CDR3 region is CASSPGTIGANVLTF. The CDR3 nucleotides read TGTGCCAGCAGCCCCGGGACAATCGGGGCCAACGTCCTGACTTTC. The genes are TRBV7-9 and TRBJ2-6; D is possibly TRBD1 (6 bases). Germline V gives CDR1 SEHNR, CDR2 FQNEAQ (reference sequence). V lost 5 bases and J 4 bases, leaving 12 bases between the germline ends. This CDR3 has 15 amino acids.

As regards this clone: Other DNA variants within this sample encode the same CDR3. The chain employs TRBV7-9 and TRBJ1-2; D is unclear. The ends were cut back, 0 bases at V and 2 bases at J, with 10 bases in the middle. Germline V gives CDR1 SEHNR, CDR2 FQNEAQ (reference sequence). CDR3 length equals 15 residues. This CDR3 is CASSLALQENYGYTF. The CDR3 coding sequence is TGTGCCAGCAGCTTAGCTTTGCAGGAAAACTATGGCTACACCTTC.

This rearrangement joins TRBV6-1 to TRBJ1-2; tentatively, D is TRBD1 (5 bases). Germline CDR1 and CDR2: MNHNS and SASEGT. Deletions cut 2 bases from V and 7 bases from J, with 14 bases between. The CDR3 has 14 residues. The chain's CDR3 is CASSETAGNFGYTF. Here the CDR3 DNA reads TGTGCCAGCAGTGAAACGGCAGGGAATTTTGGCTACACCTTC.

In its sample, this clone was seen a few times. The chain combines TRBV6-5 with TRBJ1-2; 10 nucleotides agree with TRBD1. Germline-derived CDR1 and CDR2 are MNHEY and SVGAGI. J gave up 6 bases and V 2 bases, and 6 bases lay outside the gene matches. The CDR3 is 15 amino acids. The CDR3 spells CASSYKTGGANGYTF. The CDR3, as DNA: TGTGCCAGCAGTTACAAGACAGGGGGCGCAAATGGCTACACCTTC.

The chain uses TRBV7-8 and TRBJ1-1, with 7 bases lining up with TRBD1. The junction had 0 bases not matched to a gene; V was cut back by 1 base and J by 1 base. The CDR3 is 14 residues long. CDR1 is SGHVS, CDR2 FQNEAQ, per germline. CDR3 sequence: CASSLDRGNTEAFF. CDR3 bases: TGTGCCAGCAGCTTAGACAGGGGGAACACTGAAGCTTTCTTT.

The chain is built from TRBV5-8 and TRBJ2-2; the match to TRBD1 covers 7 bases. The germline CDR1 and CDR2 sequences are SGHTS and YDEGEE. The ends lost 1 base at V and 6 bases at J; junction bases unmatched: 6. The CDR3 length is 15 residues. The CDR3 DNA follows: TGTGCCAGCAGCTTGCACAGGGGAGCCTCCGGGGAGCTGTTTTTT. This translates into CASSLHRGASGELFF.

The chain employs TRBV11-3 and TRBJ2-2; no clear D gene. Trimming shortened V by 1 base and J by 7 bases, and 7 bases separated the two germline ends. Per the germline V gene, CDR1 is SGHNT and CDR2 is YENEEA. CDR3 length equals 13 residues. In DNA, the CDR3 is TGTGCCAGCAGCTTAGTTCGGAGCGGGGAGCTGTTTTTT. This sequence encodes CASSLVRSGELFF.

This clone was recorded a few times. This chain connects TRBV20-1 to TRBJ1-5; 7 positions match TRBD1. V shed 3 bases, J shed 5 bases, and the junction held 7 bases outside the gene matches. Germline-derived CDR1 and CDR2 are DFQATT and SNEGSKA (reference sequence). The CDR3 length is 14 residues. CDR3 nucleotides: TGCAGTGCTAGTGATGACAGGGAGGATCAGCCCCAGCATTTT. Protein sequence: CSASDDREDQPQHF.

The CDR3 DNA is TGTGCCAGCAGTCCCAGACTAGCGGGGGGGCTAGGGACCGGGGAGCTGTTTTTT. Translated: CASSPRLAGGLGTGELFF. The chain has TRBV6-6 and TRBJ2-2; 14 positions agree with TRBD2. The V and J ends lost 5 bases and 5 bases, in that order; junction bases with no gene match: 10. CDR1 MNHNY and CDR2 SVGAGI come from the germline V gene (reference sequence). This CDR3 contains 18 residues.

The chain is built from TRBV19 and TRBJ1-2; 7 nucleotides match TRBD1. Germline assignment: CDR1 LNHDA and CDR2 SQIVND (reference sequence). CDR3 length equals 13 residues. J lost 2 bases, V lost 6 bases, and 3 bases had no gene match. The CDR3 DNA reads TGTGCCAGTAGATTACAGGGGAACTATGGCTACACCTTC. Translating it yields CASRLQGNYGYTF.

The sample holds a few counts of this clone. The CDR3 loop is CASSLVGPWDEKLFF. The CDR3 DNA follows: TGTGCCAGCAGCTTAGTTGGGCCCTGGGATGAAAAACTGTTTTTT. This rearrangement joins TRBV7-2 to TRBJ1-4, with D uncertain. This CDR3 spans 15 amino acids. V lost 1 base to trimming and J lost 6 bases, with 12 bases between them. Looked up from germline, CDR1 is SGHTA and CDR2 is FQGNSA.

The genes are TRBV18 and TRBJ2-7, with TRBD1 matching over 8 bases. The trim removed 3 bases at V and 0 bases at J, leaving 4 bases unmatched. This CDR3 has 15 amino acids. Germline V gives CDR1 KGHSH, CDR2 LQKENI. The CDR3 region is CASSPGQGLSYEQYF. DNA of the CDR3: TGTGCCAGCTCACCTGGACAGGGCCTCTCCTACGAGCAGTACTTC.

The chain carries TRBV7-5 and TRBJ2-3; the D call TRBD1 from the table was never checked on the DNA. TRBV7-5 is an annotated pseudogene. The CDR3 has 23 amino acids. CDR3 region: CVRSLAHRGQSPIAGTSTDTQYF. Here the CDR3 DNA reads TGTGTCAGAAGCTTAGCCCACAGGGGGCAATCGCCCATAGCGGGAACTAGCACAGATACGCAGTATTTT.

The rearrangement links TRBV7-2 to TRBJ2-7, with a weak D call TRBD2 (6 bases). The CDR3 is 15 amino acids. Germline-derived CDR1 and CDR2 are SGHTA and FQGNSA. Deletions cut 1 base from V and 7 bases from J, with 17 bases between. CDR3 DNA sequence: TGTGCCAGCAGCTTAGGTGGCGGCGGGAAAAAAGAGCAGTACTTC. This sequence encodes CASSLGGGGKKEQYF.

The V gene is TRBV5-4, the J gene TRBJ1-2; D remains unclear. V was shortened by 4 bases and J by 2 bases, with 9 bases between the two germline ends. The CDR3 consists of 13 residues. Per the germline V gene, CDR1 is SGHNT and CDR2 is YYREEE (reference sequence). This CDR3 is CASSPGLNYGYTF. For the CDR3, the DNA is TGTGCCAGCAGCCCCGGACTAAACTATGGCTACACCTTC.

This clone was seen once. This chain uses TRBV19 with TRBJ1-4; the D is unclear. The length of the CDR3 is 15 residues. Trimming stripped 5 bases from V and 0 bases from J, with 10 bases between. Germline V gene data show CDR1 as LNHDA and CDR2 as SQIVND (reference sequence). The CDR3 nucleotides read TGTGCCAGTAGTGCTTACATTGCAACTAATGAAAAACTGTTTTTT. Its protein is CASSAYIATNEKLFF.

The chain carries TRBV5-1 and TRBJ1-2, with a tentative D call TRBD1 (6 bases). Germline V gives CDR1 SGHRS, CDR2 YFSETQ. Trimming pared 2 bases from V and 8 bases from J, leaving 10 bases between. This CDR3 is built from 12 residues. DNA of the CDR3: TGCGCCAGCAGCTTATATGGACAGGGCTACACCTTC. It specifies CASSLYGQGYTF. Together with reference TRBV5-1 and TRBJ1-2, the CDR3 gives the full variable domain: KAGVTQTPRYLIKTRGQQVTLSCSPISGHRSVSWYQQTPGQGLQFLFEYFSETQRNKGNFPGRFSGRQFSNSRSEMNVSTLELGDSALYLCASSLYGQGYTFGSGTRLTVV.

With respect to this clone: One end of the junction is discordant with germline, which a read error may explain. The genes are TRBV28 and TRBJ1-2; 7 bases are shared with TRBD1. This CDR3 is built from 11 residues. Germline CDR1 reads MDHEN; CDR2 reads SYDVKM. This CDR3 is CAIRRDSGLVF. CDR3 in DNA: TGTGCCATCAGGAGGGACAGTGGACTTGTCTTC.

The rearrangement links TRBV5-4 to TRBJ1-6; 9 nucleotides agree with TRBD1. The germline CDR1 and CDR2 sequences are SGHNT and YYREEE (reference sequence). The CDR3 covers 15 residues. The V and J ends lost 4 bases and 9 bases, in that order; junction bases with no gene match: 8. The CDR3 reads CASSGRTGDGSPLHF. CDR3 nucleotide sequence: TGTGCCAGCAGCGGACGGACAGGGGACGGTTCACCCCTCCACTTT.

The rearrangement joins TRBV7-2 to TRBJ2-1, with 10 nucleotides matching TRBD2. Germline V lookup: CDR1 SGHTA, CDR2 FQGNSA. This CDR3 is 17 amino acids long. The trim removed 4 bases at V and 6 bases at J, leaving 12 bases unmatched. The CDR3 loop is CASSSPHGTSARNEQFF. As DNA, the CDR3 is TGTGCCAGCAGCTCACCCCACGGGACTAGCGCACGCAATGAGCAGTTCTTC.

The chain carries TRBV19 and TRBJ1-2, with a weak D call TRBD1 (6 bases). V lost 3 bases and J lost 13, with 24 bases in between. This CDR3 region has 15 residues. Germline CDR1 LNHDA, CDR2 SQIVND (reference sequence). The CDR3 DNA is TGTGCCAGTAGTATTTCGACAGGATCGTCGGGGGGGCGCACCTTC. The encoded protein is CASSISTGSSGGRTF. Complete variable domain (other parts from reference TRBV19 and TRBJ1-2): DGGITQSPKYLFRKEGQNVTLSCEQNLNHDAMYWYRQDPGQGLRLIYYSQIVNDFQKGDIAEGYSVSREKKESFPLTVTSAQKNPTAFYLCASSISTGSSGGRTFGSGTRLTVV.

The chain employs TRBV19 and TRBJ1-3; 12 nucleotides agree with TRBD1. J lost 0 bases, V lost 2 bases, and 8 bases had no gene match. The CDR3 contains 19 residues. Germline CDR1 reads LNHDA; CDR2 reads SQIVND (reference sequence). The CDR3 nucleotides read TGTGCCAGTAGTATAAGGAGGGGACAGGGGGCGTTCTCTGGAAACACCATATATTTT. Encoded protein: CASSIRRGQGAFSGNTIYF.